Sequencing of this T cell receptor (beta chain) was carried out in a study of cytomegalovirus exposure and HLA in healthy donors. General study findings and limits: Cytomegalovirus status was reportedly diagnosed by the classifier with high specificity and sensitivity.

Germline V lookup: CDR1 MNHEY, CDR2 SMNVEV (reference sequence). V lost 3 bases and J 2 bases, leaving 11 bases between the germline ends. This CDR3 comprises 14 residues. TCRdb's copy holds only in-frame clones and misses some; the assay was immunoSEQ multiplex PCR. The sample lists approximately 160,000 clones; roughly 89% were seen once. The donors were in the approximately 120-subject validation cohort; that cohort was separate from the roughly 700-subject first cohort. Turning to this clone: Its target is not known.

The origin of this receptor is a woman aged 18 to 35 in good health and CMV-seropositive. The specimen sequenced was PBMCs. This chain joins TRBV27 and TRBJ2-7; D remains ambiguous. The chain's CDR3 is CASSFYGSTYEQYF. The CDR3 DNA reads TGTGCCAGCAGTTTTTACGGGTCGACCTACGAGCAGTACTTC.